The clone carrying this T cell receptor (beta chain) has a count of ten or more. The antigen is not known. The data were taken from a study of T-cell reconstitution after alpha-beta-depleted transplantation in children. Study findings and constraints: The study reportedly traced alpha-beta T cells about two months after transplant to several hundred expanded graft clones. Once a year had passed after transplant, T-cell counts and diversity came mostly from newly produced T cells.

For TCRbeta, the library was prepared with unique molecular identifiers. TCRdb called the PCR reads again in MiXCR, with one record for every CDR3 protein. The table lists 280,000 or so distinct CDR3 sequences, 11% of them singletons, with around a quarter in the top ten. The CDR3 is made up of 14 amino acids. CDR1 DFQATT and CDR2 SNEGSKA come from the germline V gene (reference sequence). V lost 0 bases to trimming and J lost 5 bases, with 10 bases between them. Material: peripheral blood, obtained 180 days after TCRalphabeta/CD19-depleted stem cell transplant. This receptor was identified in a male patient aged 2 to 9 who had a stem cell transplant for chronic granulomatous disease, so the T cells may come from the graft donor. The chain carries TRBV20-1 and TRBJ1-4; D unresolved. CDR3 in amino acids: CSARDIDGNEKLFF. The DNA of the CDR3 is TGCAGTGCTAGAGATATCGACGGAAATGAAAAACTGTTTTTT.